These 2 T cell receptor beta chains share one sample of origin, sequenced in a study of T cell changes during pregnancy in multiple sclerosis. Data came from immunoSEQ multiplex PCR; TCRdb stores just in-frame clones and leaves some out. The table has 80,000 or so clones, approximately 93% seen once. Sequencing was performed on peripheral blood, taken in the second trimester of pregnancy. These TCRs come from a female donor in good health, enrolled as a control in a pregnancy study.

The rearrangement joins TRBV5-3 to TRBJ1-2, with D possibly TRBD1 on 6 matching bases. TRBV5-3 is assigned to the ORF class and has an uncertain function. V was trimmed by 0 bases and J by 3 bases, leaving 9 bases between them. The CDR3 runs 14 residues. CDR3 DNA sequence: TGTGCCAGAAGCTTGGGGGGGCGTCACTATGGCTACACCTTC. Translated, it gives CARSLGGRHYGYTF.

The V and J genes are TRBV10-1 and TRBJ2-2; D is ambiguous. CDR3 length equals 14 residues. CDR1 and CDR2 from the germline V gene are WNHNN and SYGVQD (reference sequence). V lost 5 bases and J 2 bases, leaving 9 bases between the germline ends. The CDR3 DNA sequence: TGCGCCAGCAGTAGACTCCCAAACACCGGGGAGCTGTTTTTT. Amino acids: CASSRLPNTGELFF.